This TCR beta chain appears in the sequencing data of a study of blood T cell repertoires in COVID-19. Study context: In each case, the material was cDNA or gDNA derived from T cells, B-cell-depleted T cells, or PBMCs.

This CDR3 has 15 residues. Germline loops: CDR1 LNHDA, CDR2 SQIVND (reference sequence). Trimming took off 5 bases at V and 2 bases at J, with 13 bases between the two ends. Under the authors' procedure: Amplification of reference gene primers provided the estimated nucleated cell counts. Profiling relied on immunoSEQ multiplex PCR, and the TCRdb table lists in-frame clones only, not all of them. From that table come the V and J calls and clone size; the DNA was used to work out D and trimming. In the table there are some 270,000 clones, 84% of which are singletons. The chain carries TRBV19 and TRBJ2-4; D is uncertain. The origin of this receptor is a woman aged 35 to 49 who had recovered from COVID-19. Sequenced: peripheral blood. Here the CDR3 reads CASSEVAYTKNIQYF. Written as DNA, the CDR3 is TGTGCCAGTAGTGAGGTAGCCTACACCAAAAACATTCAGTACTTC. The full variable domain, its missing parts supplied by reference TRBV19 and TRBJ2-4, is DGGITQSPKYLFRKEGQNVTLSCEQNLNHDAMYWYRQDPGQGLRLIYYSQIVNDFQKGDIAEGYSVSREKKESFPLTVTSAQKNPTAFYLCASSEVAYTKNIQYFGAGTRLSVL.